This T cell receptor (beta chain) was recovered during a study of monozygotic twins with inflammatory bowel disease. The V gene's germline CDR1 is MDHEN and CDR2 SYDVKM. The CDR3 consists of 15 residues. TCRdb re-called the 5' RACE reads and catalogs CDR3 proteins one per entry, DNA excluded. Reported are approximately 110,000 distinct CDR3 sequences; the ten largest clones contain about an eighth. The genes are TRBV28 and TRBJ2-1; TCRdb's D call, TRBD2, is unchecked because there is no DNA. The source is a human donor with ulcerative colitis or Crohn's disease, or a healthy co-twin of an affected twin (not recorded which). The sequenced sample was blood. CDR3 region: CASSLLASGYNEQFF.